This T cell receptor (beta chain) comes out of a study of CD4 T cells in relation to SARS-CoV-2 and coronaviruses. Whole-study context: TCR beta CDR3s were sequenced after roughly nine-day antigen culture of PBMCs. Of the patients, 8 or 9 were male, 4 female, two Hispanic. Study-wide results and limits: Each donor contributed either pre-pandemic or post-infection samples, not both.

This CDR3 is 11 amino acids long. The germline V gene encodes CDR1 MNHEY and CDR2 SVGEGT. The V end lost 5 bases, the J end lost 7 bases, and 9 bases lay between the germline ends. Naive or memory CD4+ cells were cultured 1:1 with T cell-depleted PBMCs plus CEF. Notes on this clone: The antigen remains unidentified.

Clones were sequenced by immunoSEQ multiplex PCR, and TCRdb holds only the in-frame ones, with some missing. The table has tens of thousands of clones, 84% seen once. Material for sequencing was naive CD4+ T cells from PBMCs, cultured in vitro. Documented subset: naive CD4+ T cells isolated by negative enrichment. The TCR sequence derives from an adult with COVID-19. The J gene is TRBJ2-7, the V gene TRBV6-2 or TRBV6-3; D unclear. CDR3 DNA sequence: TGTGCCAGCAGTCGGTCTGGAGAGCAGTACTTC. Translation gives CASSRSGEQYF.